The sequence of this T cell receptor beta chain was determined in a study of blood T cells in healthy people across ages. Findings and caveats of the study: Using unsorted PBMCs precluded a conclusive naive versus antigen-experienced comparison. Investigators viewed diversity estimates from one million T cells as underestimates, the study reported.

This clonotype occurred a few times. Its specificity is not known. The germline gives CDR1 DFQATT, CDR2 SNEGSKA (reference sequence). The CDR3 sequence is 17 residues long. The V gene lost 0 bases and the J gene lost 0 bases, with 16 bases spanning the gap. The second PCR ran roughly 7 to 12 cycles with a sample-barcoded 5' primer and J-beta primers. TCRdb reprocessed the 5' RACE reads via MiXCR and lists one record per CDR3 protein. The sample yields 550,000 to 800,000 distinct CDR3 sequences, about a third seen once. Samples each had at least 5 micrograms of total RNA extracted. The receptor comes from a woman over 75 in good health. The sample was blood. J is TRBJ2-3 and V is TRBV20-1; perhaps TRBD2 as D (5 bases). In DNA form, the CDR3 reads TGCAGTGCTAGAGATCGAACGGGGAGCCCTAGCACAGATACGCAGTATTTT. Residues: CSARDRTGSPSTDTQYF.